This TCR beta chain was captured by sequencing in a study of shared clonotypes between healthy human individuals. Study-level findings and limits: Generation probabilities of non-shared clonotypes were lower (relative to those shared by all four donors). Naive subsets usually exceeded memory subsets in estimated richness.

The repertoire was sequenced with immunoSEQ multiplex PCR; TCRdb's copy has only in-frame clones and lacks some. The sample carries about 2.3 million clones, about 90% recorded once. This clone was seen a handful of times. Its target is unknown. The CDR3 is made up of 15 amino acids. V shed 1 base and J shed 0 bases, with 8 bases lying between them. The V gene's germline CDR1 is MNHNS and CDR2 SASEGT. Sequenced sample: naive CD4+ T cells from PBMCs. Subset indicated: CD45RA+ positively selected. The receptor was isolated from a man between 18 and 35 years old in good health. Some clones in this sample may be carry-over from other donors' samples. V is TRBV6-1 and J is TRBJ2-3; the D is unclear. The DNA of the CDR3 is TGTGCCAGCAGTGAAGTTAGTGAGAGCACAGATACGCAGTATTTT. It encodes CASSEVSESTDTQYF.